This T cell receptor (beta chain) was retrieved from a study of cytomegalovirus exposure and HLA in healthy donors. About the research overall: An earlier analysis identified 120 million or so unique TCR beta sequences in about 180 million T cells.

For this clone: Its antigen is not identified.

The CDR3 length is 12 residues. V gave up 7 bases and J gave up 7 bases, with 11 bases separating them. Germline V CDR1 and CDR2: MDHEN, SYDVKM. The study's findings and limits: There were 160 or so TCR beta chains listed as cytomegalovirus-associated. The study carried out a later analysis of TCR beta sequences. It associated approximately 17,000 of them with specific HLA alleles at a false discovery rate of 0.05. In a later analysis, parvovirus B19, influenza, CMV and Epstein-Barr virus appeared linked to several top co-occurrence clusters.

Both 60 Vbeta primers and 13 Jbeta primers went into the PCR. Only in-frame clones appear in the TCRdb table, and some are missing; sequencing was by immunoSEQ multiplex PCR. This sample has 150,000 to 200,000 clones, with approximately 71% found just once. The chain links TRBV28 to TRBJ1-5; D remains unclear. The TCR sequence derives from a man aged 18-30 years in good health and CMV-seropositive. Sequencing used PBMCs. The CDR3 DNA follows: TGTGCCAGCACGGAGGGTGGCCAGCCCCAGCATTTT. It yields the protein CASTEGGQPQHF.